These 4 T cell receptor beta chains share one sample of origin, sequenced in a study of CD8 T cells in ankylosing spondylitis. TCRdb re-called the 5' RACE reads with MiXCR, one entry per CDR3 protein. Among a few hundred thousand distinct CDR3 sequences listed, around 18% were seen once. The sequencing input was blood, either unsorted or a sorted T cell fraction (not recorded which). All receptors derive from a male donor with ankylosing spondylitis or in good health (not recorded which).

The sample holds a few counts of this clonotype. This sequence joins TRBV20-1 and TRBJ2-1, with TRBD2 matching 14 bases. Germline V gene sequence: CDR1 DFQATT, CDR2 SNEGSKA (reference sequence). This CDR3 contains 19 residues. V trimming: 3 bases; J trimming: 2 bases; junction bases outside the gene matches: 12. The CDR3 loop is CSASRTSGRTHPTYNEQFF. The CDR3 bases are TGCAGTGCTAGTAGGACTAGCGGGAGGACCCACCCAACCTACAATGAGCAGTTCTTC.

The rearrangement joins TRBV12-3 or TRBV12-4 to TRBJ2-3, with D possibly TRBD2 on 6 matching bases. V lost 3 bases and J 4 bases, leaving 17 bases between the germline ends. This CDR3 is 16 amino acids long. CDR3 nucleotides: TGTGCCAGCAGTTTGGCAGGGAGGTTCCCGGCAGATACGCAGTATTTT. It specifies CASSLAGRFPADTQYF.

This clonotype was picked up a small number of times. The chain joins TRBV5-1 to TRBJ2-3, with D possibly matching TRBD2 (6 bases). The CDR3 contains 15 residues. V lost 1 base to trimming and J lost 4 bases, with 13 bases between them. Looked up from germline, CDR1 is SGHRS and CDR2 is YFSETQ. The CDR3 protein is CASSLFGTQADTQYF. The CDR3 DNA reads TGCGCCAGCAGCTTGTTCGGGACTCAGGCAGATACGCAGTATTTT.

This clonotype was seen only a few times. This chain uses TRBV29-1 with TRBJ2-2, with no clear D. From germline, CDR1 is SQVTM and CDR2 ANQGSEA. V lost 6 bases to trimming and J lost 0 bases, with 8 bases between them. The CDR3 sequence is 13 residues long. CDR3 protein: CSVVEANTGELFF. In DNA form, the CDR3 reads TGCAGCGTCGTTGAAGCGAACACCGGGGAGCTGTTTTTT.